Reported below is one T cell receptor (beta chain). The sample comes from a study of T-cell reconstitution after alpha-beta-depleted transplantation in children. This CDR3 region has 15 residues. Trimming cost V 0 bases and J 1 base, with 8 bases left between them. In germline, CDR1 is SGDLS, CDR2 YYNGEE. Preparation of the TCRbeta library used unique molecular identifiers. TCRdb re-analysed the PCR reads in MiXCR, keeping a single row per CDR3 protein. Among some 290,000 distinct CDR3 sequences listed, over 8% were seen once. The input for sequencing was PBMCs from the stem cell graft donor, taken from the stem cell graft. The J gene is TRBJ1-5, the V gene TRBV9; D not resolved. The sequence derives from a human donor who donated a stem cell graft to a child with SCID. The CDR3 sequence: CASSVDPSSNQPQHF. CDR3 nucleotide sequence: TGTGCCAGCAGCGTAGACCCCTCGAGCAATCAGCCCCAGCATTTT. The entire variable domain, with the rest obtained from reference TRBV9 and TRBJ1-5, is as follows: DSGVTQTPKHLITATGQRVTLRCSPRSGDLSVYWYQQSLDQGLQFLIQYYNGEERAKGNILERFSAQQFPDLHSELNLSSLELGDSALYFCASSVDPSSNQPQHFGDGTRLSIL.